The 17 T cell receptor beta chains given below trace back to one sample, sequenced in a study of a mutant IDH1 vaccine in newly diagnosed glioma. Time point in this sample: baseline, week 1 (first vaccination visit). Specified treatment: pre-vaccination baseline after standard-of-care therapy. This table comes from immunoSEQ multiplex PCR, and its TCRdb copy is limited to in-frame clones, with some not included. The repertoire consists of about 34,000 clones, with 80% to 85% occurring once and the leading ten covering roughly 9%. Sequences were derived from peripheral blood mononuclear cells (PBMCs), sampled from a glioma patient treated with radiotherapy, temozolomide or both. The receptor source for this set is a man aged 45-65 years with glioma. Some clones in this sample may be carry-over from other donors' samples.

In this sample, this clone turned up a few times. The chain is built from TRBV2 and TRBJ2-3, with a tentative D call TRBD2 (6 bases). Trimming pared 4 bases from V and 4 bases from J, leaving 18 bases between. The CDR3 has 16 amino acids. Germline CDR1 and CDR2: SNHLY and FYNNEI. CDR3 DNA: TGTGCCAGCAGTGTGGGATCCGGAGGGGTTGCAGATACGCAGTATTTT. It yields the protein CASSVGSGGVADTQYF.

The genes are TRBV5-6 and TRBJ2-7, with D possibly matching TRBD2 (5 bases). Germline CDR1 SGHDT, CDR2 YYEEEE. The length of the CDR3 is 13 residues. The V gene lost 0 bases and the J gene lost 5 bases, with 9 bases spanning the gap. This CDR3 is CASSLGLIDEQYF. For the CDR3, the DNA is TGTGCCAGCAGCTTGGGACTAATCGACGAGCAGTACTTC. Complete variable domain (other parts from reference TRBV5-6 and TRBJ2-7): DAGVTQSPTHLIKTRGQQVTLRCSPKSGHDTVSWYQQALGQGPQFIFQYYEEEERQRGNFPDRFSGHQFPNYSSELNVNALLLGDSALYLCASSLGLIDEQYFGPGTRLTVT.

The J gene is TRBJ1-5, the V gene TRBV5-1; maybe TRBD1 (5 bases). The CDR3 runs 15 residues. Trimming left V 4 bases short and J 0 bases short, with 11 bases between. The germline V gene has CDR1 SGHRS and CDR2 YFSETQ. CDR3 sequence (DNA): TGCGCCAGCAGCGTTTCAGGGATTAGCAATCAGCCCCAGCATTTT. This encodes CASSVSGISNQPQHF.

The DNA of the CDR3 is TGCGCCAGCAGTAGGACAGGGAAGGGCGCTGAAGCTTTCTTT. Encoded protein: CASSRTGKGAEAFF. The chain combines TRBV5-1 with TRBJ1-1; 8 bases agree with TRBD1. The V and J ends lost 5 bases and 6 bases, in that order; junction bases with no gene match: 9. CDR3 size: 14 residues. Germline CDR1 SGHRS, CDR2 YFSETQ.

J is TRBJ1-5 and V is TRBV6-1; D possibly corresponds to TRBD1 (5 bases). CDR3 length equals 14 residues. CDR1 is MNHNS and CDR2 is SASEGT in the germline V gene. With 7 bases removed from V and 3 bases from J, the gap between germline ends came to 13 bases. This CDR3 reads CASTTSGVNQPQHF. CDR3 nucleotide sequence: TGTGCCAGCACTACGTCGGGGGTCAATCAGCCCCAGCATTTT.

CDR3 sequence: CSVDAGRSGYTF. As DNA, the CDR3 is TGCAGCGTTGATGCGGGGAGGTCTGGCTACACCTTC. This chain connects TRBV29-1 to TRBJ1-2; no definite D call. The germline V gene has CDR1 SQVTM and CDR2 ANQGSEA. The CDR3 length is 12 residues. Trimming left V 3 bases short and J 7 bases short, with 12 bases between.

This chain uses TRBV6-1 with TRBJ2-7; the D gene could be TRBD1 or TRBD2 (9 bases each). The ends were cut back, 3 bases at V and 4 bases at J, with 22 bases in the middle. This CDR3 has 17 residues. Germline lookup yields CDR1 MNHNS and CDR2 SASEGT. CDR3 in amino acids: CASSEGQGAGGGYEQYF. The DNA of the CDR3 is TGTGCCAGCAGTGAGGGACAGGGTGCGGGAGGGGGGTACGAGCAGTACTTC.

The chain links TRBV2 to TRBJ2-7; 11 positions match TRBD1. Trimming took 4 bases from V and 2 from J; bases not matched to a gene: 4. CDR3 length: 15 residues. Germline V gene sequence: CDR1 SNHLY, CDR2 FYNNEI. The CDR3 sequence: CASSARTGGPYEQYF. The CDR3 DNA follows: TGTGCCAGCAGTGCTCGGACAGGGGGCCCCTACGAGCAGTACTTC.

The chain recombines TRBV19 with TRBJ1-5, with 11 bases aligning to TRBD1. In germline, CDR1 is LNHDA, CDR2 SQIVND (reference sequence). The J segment lost 5 bases and the V segment lost 0 bases, leaving 6 bases of the junction unmatched. This CDR3 has 17 amino acids. DNA of the CDR3: TGTGCCAGTAGTATAGATCGGGGGACAGGGGGGGATCAGCCCCAGCATTTT. Residues: CASSIDRGTGGDQPQHF.

This chain links TRBV30 with TRBJ1-2, with no clear D. Trimming stripped 4 bases from V and 0 bases from J, with 15 bases between. Germline CDR1 GTSNPN, CDR2 SVGIG (reference sequence). The CDR3 totals 15 residues. CDR3: CAWTLGLLANYGYTF. In DNA form, the CDR3 reads TGTGCCTGGACCCTTGGACTGTTAGCTAACTATGGCTACACCTTC.

The chain combines TRBV6-5 with TRBJ2-7; 7 bases fit TRBD1. Trimming took 6 bases from V and 4 from J; bases not matched to a gene: 12. The germline V gene encodes CDR1 MNHEY and CDR2 SVGAGI. The CDR3 covers 15 residues. The CDR3 DNA sequence: TGTGCCAGCAGCGTGGCCGGGACAGAGATTTACGAGCAGTACTTC. This sequence encodes CASSVAGTEIYEQYF.

This clone was counted only a few times. The rearrangement joins TRBV20-1 to TRBJ1-4, with D unclear. In germline, CDR1 is DFQATT, CDR2 SNEGSKA (reference sequence). The V gene lost 4 bases and the J gene lost 1 base, with 1 base spanning the gap. This CDR3 region has 11 residues. CDR3 region: CSAKTNEKLFF. As DNA, the CDR3 is TGCAGTGCTAAAACTAATGAAAAACTGTTTTTT.

The rearrangement uses TRBV6-6 and TRBJ2-5; D is perhaps TRBD2 (5 bases). Germline assignment: CDR1 MNHNY and CDR2 SVGAGI (reference sequence). Deletions cut 2 bases from V and 2 bases from J, with 12 bases between. The CDR3 totals 15 residues. CDR3 in amino acids: CASSYSAGLQETQYF. The CDR3 region has the DNA TGTGCCAGCAGTTACAGTGCGGGCTTGCAAGAGACCCAGTACTTC.

V and J are TRBV7-2 and TRBJ1-6, with D uncertain. Trimming removed 4 bases at V and 1 base at J, with 8 bases between. Germline values: CDR1 SGHTA, CDR2 FQGNSA. This CDR3 has 15 amino acids. CDR3 residues: CASSSGASYNSPLHF. In DNA form, the CDR3 reads TGTGCCAGCAGCTCTGGAGCGTCCTATAATTCACCCCTCCACTTT.

This clone came up once. The chain employs TRBV30 and TRBJ2-7; TRBD1 aligns across 9 bases. Germline V gives CDR1 GTSNPN, CDR2 SVGIG (reference sequence). The trim removed 5 bases at V and 6 bases at J, leaving 14 bases unmatched. This CDR3 comprises 15 residues. CDR3 sequence (DNA): TGTGCCTGGTCCCCTCCGGGACAGGGACACCTCGAGCAGTACTTC. This translates into CAWSPPGQGHLEQYF. Filled out from reference TRBV30 and TRBJ2-7, the complete variable domain reads SQTIHQWPATLVQPVGSPLSLECTVEGTSNPNLYWYRQAAGRGLQLLFYSVGIGQISSEVPQNLSASRPQDRQFILSSKKLLLSDSGFYLCAWSPPGQGHLEQYFGPGTRLTVT.

The rearrangement links TRBV7-2 to TRBJ2-3, with TRBD2 identical over 11 bases. CDR1 is SGHTA and CDR2 is FQGNSA in the germline V gene. The CDR3 sequence is 14 residues long. V shed 3 bases, J shed 5 bases, and the junction held 1 base outside the gene matches. The CDR3 protein is CASSFSGGEDTQYF. The CDR3 nucleotides are TGTGCCAGCAGCTTTAGCGGGGGGGAAGATACGCAGTATTTT.

The chain links TRBV10-3 to TRBJ1-1; a possible D gene is TRBD1 (6 bases). From germline, CDR1 is ENHRY and CDR2 SYGVKD. CDR3 length equals 13 residues. V was shortened by 10 bases and J by 1 base, with 13 bases between the two germline ends. The CDR3 DNA follows: TGTGCCACCAACAGGGAAAGGAACACTGAAGCTTTCTTT. Translating gives CATNRERNTEAFF.